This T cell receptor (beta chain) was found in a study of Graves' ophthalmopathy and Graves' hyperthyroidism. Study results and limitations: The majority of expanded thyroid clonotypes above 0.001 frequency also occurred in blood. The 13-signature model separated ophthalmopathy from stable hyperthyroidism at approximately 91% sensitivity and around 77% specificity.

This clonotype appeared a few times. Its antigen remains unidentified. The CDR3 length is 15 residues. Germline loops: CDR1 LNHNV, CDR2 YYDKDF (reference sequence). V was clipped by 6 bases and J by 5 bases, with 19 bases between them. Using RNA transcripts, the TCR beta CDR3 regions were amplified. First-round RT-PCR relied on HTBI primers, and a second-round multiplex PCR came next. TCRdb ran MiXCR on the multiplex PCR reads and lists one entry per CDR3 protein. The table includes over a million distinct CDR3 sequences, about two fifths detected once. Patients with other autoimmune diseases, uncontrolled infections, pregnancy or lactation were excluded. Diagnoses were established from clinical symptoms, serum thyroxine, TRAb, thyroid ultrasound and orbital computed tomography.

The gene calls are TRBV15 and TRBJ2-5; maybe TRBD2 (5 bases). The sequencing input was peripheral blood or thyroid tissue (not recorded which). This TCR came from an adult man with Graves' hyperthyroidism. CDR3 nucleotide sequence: TGTGCCACCAGTCCTGCCCTAGTGGGAGAGGAGACCCAGTACTTC. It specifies CATSPALVGEETQYF.